This T cell receptor beta chain stems from a study of human T cells and chemical hapten exposure. Study summary: Throughout a study of roughly 5.5 months, patients underwent weekly scalp administration of diphenylcyclopropenone doses.

Using its own MiXCR run on the RACE reads, TCRdb lists one record per CDR3 protein. The sample lists 300,000 to 450,000 distinct CDR3 sequences, approximately 5.1% occurring once. V lost 5 bases and J 3 bases, leaving 14 bases between the germline ends. In germline, CDR1 is MDHEN, CDR2 SYDVKM. The CDR3 contains 15 residues. As to time point: pre-sensitization, week 0. The treatment was: therapeutic diphenylcyclopropenone sensitization with weekly scalp DPC. Ten or more counts support this clonotype. The specimen comprised whole blood, sampled in connection with sensitization to the hapten diphenylcyclopropenone (DPC). The chain links TRBV28 to TRBJ1-5; D may be TRBD1 (5 bases). The TCR comes from a woman in her forties or fifties with alopecia areata. Some clones in this sample may be carry-over from other donors' samples. This chain's CDR3 is CASSMTAFDNQPQHF. The CDR3 DNA sequence: TGTGCCAGCAGTATGACAGCTTTCGACAATCAGCCCCAGCATTTT.